This is a list of T cell receptor beta chains from one sample in a study of beta chain features in type 1 diabetes. Using immunoSEQ multiplex PCR, the repertoire was profiled, and TCRdb retains in-frame clones only, with some absent. The table has some 660,000 clones, over 12% seen once; the top ten hold 0.03% to 0.04%. Sequenced sample: naive CD4+ T cells from blood. All receptors come from a man between 18 and 29 years old with type 1 diabetes. CDR3s include the opening cysteine and the closing phenylalanine or tryptophan. Fields, in order: clone size, J gene, V gene, D gene, CDR3 DNA, CDR3 protein. D genes are given only for firm matches. Some rows mark clone size as missing; the rest say once, few, many or name a class of expanded clone.

clone_size: -
j_call: TRBJ2-7
v_call: TRBV4-3
d_call: TRBD1
cdr3_nt: TGCGCCAGCAGCCGCAACGATCGACAGGGGATCTACGAGCAGTACTTC
cdr3_aa: CASSRNDRQGIYEQYF

clone_size: -
j_call: TRBJ2-7
v_call: TRBV7-2
d_call: TRBD2
cdr3_nt: TGTGCCAGCAGCCCATTCCTGGGCGGGAGCTCCTACGAGCAGTACTTC
cdr3_aa: CASSPFLGGSSYEQYF

clone_size: -
j_call: TRBJ2-1
v_call: TRBV9
d_call: -
cdr3_nt: TGTGCCAGCAGCGGAGGACTTTATGAGCAGTTCTTC
cdr3_aa: CASSGGLYEQFF

clone_size: -
j_call: TRBJ2-3
v_call: TRBV30
d_call: -
cdr3_nt: TGTGCCTGGAGTCCGCAGTCAGATACGCAGTATTTT
cdr3_aa: CAWSPQSDTQYF

clone_size: few
j_call: TRBJ2-7
v_call: TRBV30
d_call: -
cdr3_nt: TGTGCCTGGGAAGACAACTACGAGCAGTACTTC
cdr3_aa: CAWEDNYEQYF

clone_size: few
j_call: TRBJ2-1
v_call: TRBV7-6
d_call: -
cdr3_nt: TGTGCCAGCAGCTTAACGCACAATGAGCAGTTCTTC
cdr3_aa: CASSLTHNEQFF

clone_size: few
j_call: TRBJ2-3
v_call: TRBV5-1
d_call: -
cdr3_nt: TGCGCCAGCAGCTCGGAGGGCACAGATACGCAGTATTTT
cdr3_aa: CASSSEGTDTQYF

clone_size: -
j_call: TRBJ1-4
v_call: TRBV4-3
d_call: -
cdr3_nt: TGCGCCAGCAGCCATATCTGGCATGGCGAAAAACTGTTTTTT
cdr3_aa: CASSHIWHGEKLFF

clone_size: -
j_call: TRBJ2-2
v_call: TRBV5-1
d_call: TRBD1
cdr3_nt: TGCGCCAGCAGCTGGGGACAGCGAAACACCGGGGAGCTGTTTTTT
cdr3_aa: CASSWGQRNTGELFF

clone_size: -
j_call: TRBJ2-5
v_call: TRBV29-1
d_call: -
cdr3_nt: TGCAGCGTTGGAAGGCAGGGACGGGAGACCCAGTACTTC
cdr3_aa: CSVGRQGRETQYF

clone_size: few
j_call: TRBJ1-5
v_call: TRBV30
d_call: -
cdr3_nt: TGTGCCTGGAGTAAGGAGGGACAAAGTAATCAGCCCCAGCATTTT
cdr3_aa: CAWSKEGQSNQPQHF

clone_size: -
j_call: TRBJ1-5
v_call: TRBV30
d_call: -
cdr3_nt: TGTGCCTGGACAACCCAGGGCAATCAGCCCCAGCATTTT
cdr3_aa: CAWTTQGNQPQHF

clone_size: -
j_call: TRBJ2-7
v_call: TRBV5-1
d_call: -
cdr3_nt: TGCGCCAGCAGCTTGAGGGGCGTTTCCTACGAGCAGTACTTC
cdr3_aa: CASSLRGVSYEQYF

clone_size: -
j_call: TRBJ2-2
v_call: TRBV9
d_call: TRBD1
cdr3_nt: TGTGCCAGCAAGGGGGCGGACAACACCGGGGAGCTGTTTTTT
cdr3_aa: CASKGADNTGELFF

clone_size: -
j_call: TRBJ2-5
v_call: TRBV7-2
d_call: TRBD1
cdr3_nt: TGTGCCAGCAGCCGTGGGACAGGGGGGACCCAGTACTTC
cdr3_aa: CASSRGTGGTQYF

clone_size: few
j_call: TRBJ2-3
v_call: TRBV4-2
d_call: -
cdr3_nt: TGTGCCAGCAGCCAAGCCGCGGACTCCTTCACAGATACGCAGTATTTT
cdr3_aa: CASSQAADSFTDTQYF

clone_size: few
j_call: TRBJ1-4
v_call: TRBV7-2
d_call: TRBD1
cdr3_nt: TGTGCCAGCAGATACTCCGGGACAGGGGCCGAAAAACTGTTTTTT
cdr3_aa: CASRYSGTGAEKLFF

clone_size: few
j_call: TRBJ2-1
v_call: TRBV7-2
d_call: -
cdr3_nt: TGTGCCAGCAGCTCGAGGACTCTGTACAATGAGCAGTTCTTC
cdr3_aa: CASSSRTLYNEQFF

clone_size: -
j_call: TRBJ2-7
v_call: TRBV6-5
d_call: -
cdr3_nt: TGTGCCAGCAGTCCCTTGGGGAAGGGTGACGGTTTAAGGTCCTTC
cdr3_aa: CASSPLGKGDGLRSF

clone_size: -
j_call: TRBJ2-1
v_call: TRBV5-4
d_call: TRBD2
cdr3_nt: TGTGCCAGCAGCCGAATTAGCGGGAGCGCCTCCTACAATGAGCAGTTCTTC
cdr3_aa: CASSRISGSASYNEQFF

clone_size: few
j_call: TRBJ2-1
v_call: TRBV11-1
d_call: -
cdr3_nt: TGTGCCAGCAGAAGAAACAGGGAAGTAAATGAGCAGTTCTTC
cdr3_aa: CASRRNREVNEQFF

clone_size: few
j_call: TRBJ1-1
v_call: TRBV5-4
d_call: -
cdr3_nt: TGTGCCAGCAGTTCCTGGAGGCAAATGAACACTGAAGCTTTCTTT
cdr3_aa: CASSSWRQMNTEAFF